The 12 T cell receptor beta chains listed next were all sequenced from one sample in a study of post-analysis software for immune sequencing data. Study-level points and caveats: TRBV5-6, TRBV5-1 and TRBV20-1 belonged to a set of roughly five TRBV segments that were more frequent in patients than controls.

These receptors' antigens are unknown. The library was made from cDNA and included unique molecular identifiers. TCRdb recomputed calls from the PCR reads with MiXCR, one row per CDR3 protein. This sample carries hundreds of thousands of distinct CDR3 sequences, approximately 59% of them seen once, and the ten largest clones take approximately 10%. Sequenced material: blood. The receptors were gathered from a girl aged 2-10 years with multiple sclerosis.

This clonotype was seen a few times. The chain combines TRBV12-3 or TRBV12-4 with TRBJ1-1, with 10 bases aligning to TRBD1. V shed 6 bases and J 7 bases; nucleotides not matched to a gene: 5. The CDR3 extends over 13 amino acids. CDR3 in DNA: TGTGCCAGCAGCTGGGGACAGGGGCTTGAAGCTTTCTTT. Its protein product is CASSWGQGLEAFF.

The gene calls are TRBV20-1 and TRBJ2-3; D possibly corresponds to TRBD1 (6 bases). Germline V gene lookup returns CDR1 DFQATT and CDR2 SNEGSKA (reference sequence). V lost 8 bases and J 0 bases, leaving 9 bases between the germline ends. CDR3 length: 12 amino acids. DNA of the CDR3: TGCAGTTCAGGGGCTAGCACAGATACGCAGTATTTT. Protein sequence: CSSGASTDTQYF.

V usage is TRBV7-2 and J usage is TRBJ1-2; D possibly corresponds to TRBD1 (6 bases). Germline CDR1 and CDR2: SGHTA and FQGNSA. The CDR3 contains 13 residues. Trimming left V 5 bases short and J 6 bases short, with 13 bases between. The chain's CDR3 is CASSARRGHGYTF. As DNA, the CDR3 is TGTGCCAGCAGCGCCCGCAGGGGTCATGGCTACACCTTC.

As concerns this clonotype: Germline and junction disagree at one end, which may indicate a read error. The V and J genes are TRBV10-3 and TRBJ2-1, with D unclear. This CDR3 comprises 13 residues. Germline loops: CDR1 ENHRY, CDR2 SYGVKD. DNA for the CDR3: TGTGCCGTCAGAAACTCGGACGGCAATGAGCAGTTCTTC. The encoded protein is CAVRNSDGNEQFF.

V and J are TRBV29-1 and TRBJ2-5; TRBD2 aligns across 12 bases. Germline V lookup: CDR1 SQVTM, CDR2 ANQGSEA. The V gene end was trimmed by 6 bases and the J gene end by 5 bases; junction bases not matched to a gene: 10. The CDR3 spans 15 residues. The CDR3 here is CSVQPGTSGLETQYF. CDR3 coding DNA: TGCAGCGTCCAGCCTGGGACTAGCGGGTTGGAGACCCAGTACTTC.

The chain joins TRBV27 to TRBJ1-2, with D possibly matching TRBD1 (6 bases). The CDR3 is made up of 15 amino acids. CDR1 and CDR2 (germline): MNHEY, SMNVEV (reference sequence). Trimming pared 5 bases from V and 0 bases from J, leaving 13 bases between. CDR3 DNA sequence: TGTGCCAGCAGTCCCGGACAGAGGCCTAACTATGGCTACACCTTC. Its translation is CASSPGQRPNYGYTF.

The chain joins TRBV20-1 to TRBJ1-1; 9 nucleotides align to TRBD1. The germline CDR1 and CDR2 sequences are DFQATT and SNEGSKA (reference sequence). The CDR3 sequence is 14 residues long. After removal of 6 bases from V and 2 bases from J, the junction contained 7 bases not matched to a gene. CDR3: CSASPGQGNTEAFF. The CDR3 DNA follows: TGCAGTGCCTCCCCGGGACAGGGAAACACTGAAGCTTTCTTT.

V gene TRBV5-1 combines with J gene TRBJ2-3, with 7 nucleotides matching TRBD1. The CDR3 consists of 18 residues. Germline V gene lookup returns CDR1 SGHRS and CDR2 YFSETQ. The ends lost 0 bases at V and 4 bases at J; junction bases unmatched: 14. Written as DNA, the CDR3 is TGCGCCAGCAGCTTGGAGGCAGGGGGTTCCCTTAATGCAGATACGCAGTATTTT. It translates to CASSLEAGGSLNADTQYF.

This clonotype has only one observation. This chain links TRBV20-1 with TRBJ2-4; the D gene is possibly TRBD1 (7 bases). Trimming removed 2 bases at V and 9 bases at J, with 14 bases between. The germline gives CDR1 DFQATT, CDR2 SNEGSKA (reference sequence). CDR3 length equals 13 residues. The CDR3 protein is CSARLPGGSIQYF. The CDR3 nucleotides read TGCAGTGCTAGATTGCCAGGGGGGAGCATTCAGTACTTC.

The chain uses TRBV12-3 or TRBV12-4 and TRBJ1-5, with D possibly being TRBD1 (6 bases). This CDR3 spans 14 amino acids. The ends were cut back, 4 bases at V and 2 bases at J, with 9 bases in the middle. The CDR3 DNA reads TGTGCCAGCAGTTCGCCAGGGGGCAATCAGCCCCAGCATTTT. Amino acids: CASSSPGGNQPQHF.

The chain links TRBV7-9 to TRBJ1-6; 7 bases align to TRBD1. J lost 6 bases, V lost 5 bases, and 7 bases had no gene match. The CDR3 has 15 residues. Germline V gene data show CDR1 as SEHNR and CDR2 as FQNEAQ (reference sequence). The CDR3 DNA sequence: TGTGCCAGCAGCAGCGGACAGGAAGTTAATTCACCCCTCCACTTT. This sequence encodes CASSSGQEVNSPLHF.

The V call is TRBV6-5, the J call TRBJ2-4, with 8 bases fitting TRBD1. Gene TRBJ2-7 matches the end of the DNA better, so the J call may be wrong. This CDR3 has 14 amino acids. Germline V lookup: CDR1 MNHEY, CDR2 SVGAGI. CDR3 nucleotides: TGTGCCAGCAGTTACAGTGACAGGGGTCGCGAGCAGTACTTC. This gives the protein CASSYSDRGREQYF.